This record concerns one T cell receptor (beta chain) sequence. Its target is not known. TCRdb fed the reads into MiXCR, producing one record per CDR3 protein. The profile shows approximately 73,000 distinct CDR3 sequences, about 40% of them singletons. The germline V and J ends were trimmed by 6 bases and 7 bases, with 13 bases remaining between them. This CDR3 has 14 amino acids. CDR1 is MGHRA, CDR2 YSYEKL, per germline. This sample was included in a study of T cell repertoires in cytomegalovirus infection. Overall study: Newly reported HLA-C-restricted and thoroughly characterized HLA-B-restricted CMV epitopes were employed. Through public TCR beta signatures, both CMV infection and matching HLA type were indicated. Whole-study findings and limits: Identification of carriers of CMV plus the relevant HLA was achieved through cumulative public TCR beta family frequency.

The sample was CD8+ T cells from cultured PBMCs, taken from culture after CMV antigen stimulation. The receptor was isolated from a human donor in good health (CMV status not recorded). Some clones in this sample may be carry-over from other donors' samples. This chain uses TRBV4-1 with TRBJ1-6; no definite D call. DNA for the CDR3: TGCGCCAGCAGTCCGGGTTACGACAATTCACCCCTCCACTTT. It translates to CASSPGYDNSPLHF.